This TCR beta chain was recovered during a study of T cell responses to AZD1222 COVID-19 vaccine. Across the whole study: Researchers grouped second doses given at about 4 or about 12 weeks into one pool.

On this clone itself: Its cognate antigen is unknown.

Study-level findings and limits: Spike was spanned by vaccine-associated CD4 TCRs, with dominance at 160-218 and 743-854. There were repertoire samples only from the period after the peak T cell response. Spike-specific TCR depth and breadth grew after two AZD1222 doses.

CDR3 length: 16 residues. Trimming pared 1 base from V and 0 bases from J, leaving 10 bases between. Germline V lookup: CDR1 LGHNA, CDR2 YNFKEQ. Repertoires were generated with immunoSEQ multiplex PCR, while TCRdb's copy carries only in-frame clones and drops some. The profile covers some 100,000 clones, with around nine tenths appearing a single time and approximately 3% taken by the ten largest. This chain connects TRBV4-2 to TRBJ1-3; D not certain. The source material was peripheral blood, sampled on day 0 of AZD1222 vaccination. This clonotype was sampled from an adult in good health. DNA for the CDR3: TGTGCCAGCAGCCAAGGTATCTCCGGCTCTGGAAACACCATATATTTT. Its protein is CASSQGISGSGNTIYF.